This TCR beta chain was identified in a study of T-cell reconstitution after alpha-beta-depleted transplantation in children. Points from the study as a whole: At one year after transplant, newly produced T cells mostly accounted for T-cell counts and diversity. Reported findings indicate that, about two months after transplant, alpha-beta T cells came from several hundred expanded clones, which were derived from non-depleted graft cells. Diversity of TCRbeta at day 60 was high in some patients, arising from surviving recipient T cells and thymic progenitors.

Unique molecular identifiers were built into the TCRbeta library. TCRdb reanalysed the PCR reads using MiXCR and keeps one entry per CDR3 protein. Altogether some 220,000 distinct CDR3 sequences are present, about 11% being singletons, with the ten largest covering about 28%. The CDR3 runs to 12 residues. Trimming took 6 bases from V and 0 from J, leaving 6 bases between them. CDR1 is MDHEN, CDR2 SYDVKM, per germline. Points on this clonotype: Antigen specificity is unknown. A far larger clone is just one base off, so this is likely a read error.

This chain joins TRBV28 and TRBJ2-7; D gene unclear. This material consisted of PBMCs, taken before TCRalphabeta/CD19-depleted stem cell transplant. This TCR was recovered from a child in the first two years of life with acute myeloid leukemia, due to receive a stem cell transplant. The DNA for the CDR3 is TGTGCCAGCAGGTCCCCCTCCTACGAGCAGTACTTC. Its translation is CASRSPSYEQYF.